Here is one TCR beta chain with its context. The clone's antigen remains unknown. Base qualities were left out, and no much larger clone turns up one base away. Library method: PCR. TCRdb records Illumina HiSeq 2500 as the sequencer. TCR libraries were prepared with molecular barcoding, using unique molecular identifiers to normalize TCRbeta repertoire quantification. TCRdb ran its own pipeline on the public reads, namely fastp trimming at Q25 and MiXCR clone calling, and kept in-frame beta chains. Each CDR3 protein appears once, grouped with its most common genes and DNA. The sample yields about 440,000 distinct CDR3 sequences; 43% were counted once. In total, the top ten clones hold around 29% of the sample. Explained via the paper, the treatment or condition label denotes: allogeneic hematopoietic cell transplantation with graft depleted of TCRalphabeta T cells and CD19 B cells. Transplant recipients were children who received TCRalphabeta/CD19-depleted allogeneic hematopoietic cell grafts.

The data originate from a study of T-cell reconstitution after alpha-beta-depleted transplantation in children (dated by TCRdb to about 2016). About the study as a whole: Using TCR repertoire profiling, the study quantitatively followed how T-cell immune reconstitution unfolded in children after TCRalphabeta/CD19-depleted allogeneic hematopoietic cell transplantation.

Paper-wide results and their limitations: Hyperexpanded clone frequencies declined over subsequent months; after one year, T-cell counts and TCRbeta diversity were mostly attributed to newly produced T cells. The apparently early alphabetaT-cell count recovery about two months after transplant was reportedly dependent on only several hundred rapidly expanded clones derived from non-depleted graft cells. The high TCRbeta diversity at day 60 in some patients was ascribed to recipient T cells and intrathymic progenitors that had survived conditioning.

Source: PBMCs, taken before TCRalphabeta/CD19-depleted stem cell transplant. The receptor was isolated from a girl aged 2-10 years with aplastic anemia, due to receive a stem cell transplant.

The CDR3: CAWSVRRGEQYF. The nucleotide sequence reads TGTGCCTGGAGTGTACGTAGAGGCGAGCAGTACTTC. The rearranged chain carries TRBV30 and TRBJ2-7; the D segment cannot be called with confidence. Deletion took 0 bases off V and 6 bases off J, with a span of 9 bases between the germline ends. CDR1 GTSNPN and CDR2 SVGIG were looked up in the germline V gene (reference sequence). The CDR3 holds 12 amino acids from the cysteine to the phenylalanine. Only CDR3 DNA remains: 36 bases, in frame from the first base.